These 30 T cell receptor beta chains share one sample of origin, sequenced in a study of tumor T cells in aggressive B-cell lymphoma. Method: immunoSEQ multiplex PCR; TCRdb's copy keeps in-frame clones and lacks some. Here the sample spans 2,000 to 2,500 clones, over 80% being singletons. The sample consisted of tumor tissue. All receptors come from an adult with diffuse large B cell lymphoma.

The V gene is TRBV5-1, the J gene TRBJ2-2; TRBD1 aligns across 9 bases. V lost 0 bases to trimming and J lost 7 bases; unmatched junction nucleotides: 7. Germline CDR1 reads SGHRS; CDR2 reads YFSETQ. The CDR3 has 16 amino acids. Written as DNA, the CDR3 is TGCGCCAGCAGCTTGGCCGGGACAGGGAACGTCGGGGAGCTGTTTTTT. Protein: CASSLAGTGNVGELFF.

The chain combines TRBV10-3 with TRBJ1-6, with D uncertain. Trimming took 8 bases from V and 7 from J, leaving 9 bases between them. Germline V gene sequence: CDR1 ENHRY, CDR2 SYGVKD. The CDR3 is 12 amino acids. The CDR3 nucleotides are TGTGCCATCGGGCCGTTCAATTCACCCCTCCACTTT. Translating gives CAIGPFNSPLHF.

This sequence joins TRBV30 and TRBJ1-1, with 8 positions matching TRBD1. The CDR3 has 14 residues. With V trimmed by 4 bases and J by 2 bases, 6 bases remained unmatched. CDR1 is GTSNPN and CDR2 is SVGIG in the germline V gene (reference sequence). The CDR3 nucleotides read TGTGCCTGGACCCTTGGACAGGGCAACACTGAAGCTTTCTTT. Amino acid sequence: CAWTLGQGNTEAFF.

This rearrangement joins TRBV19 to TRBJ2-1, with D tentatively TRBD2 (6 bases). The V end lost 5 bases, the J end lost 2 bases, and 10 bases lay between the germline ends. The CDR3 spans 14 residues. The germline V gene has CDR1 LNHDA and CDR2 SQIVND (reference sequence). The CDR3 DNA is TGTGCCAGTAGTTACGGGGGAGCCTACAATGAGCAGTTCTTC. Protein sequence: CASSYGGAYNEQFF.

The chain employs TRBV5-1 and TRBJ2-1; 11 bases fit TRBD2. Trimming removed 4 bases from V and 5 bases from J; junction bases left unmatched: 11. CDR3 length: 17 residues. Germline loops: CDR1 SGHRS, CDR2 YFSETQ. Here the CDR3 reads CASSPGTSGRTNNEQFF. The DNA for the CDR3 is TGCGCCAGCAGCCCCGGGACTAGCGGACGGACTAACAATGAGCAGTTCTTC.

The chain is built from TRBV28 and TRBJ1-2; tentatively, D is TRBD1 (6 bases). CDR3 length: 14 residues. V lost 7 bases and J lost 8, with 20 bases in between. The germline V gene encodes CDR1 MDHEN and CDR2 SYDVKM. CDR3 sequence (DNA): TGTGCCAGCAATTCGGGGGGCGTCCGTTCAGGCTACACCTTC. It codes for CASNSGGVRSGYTF.

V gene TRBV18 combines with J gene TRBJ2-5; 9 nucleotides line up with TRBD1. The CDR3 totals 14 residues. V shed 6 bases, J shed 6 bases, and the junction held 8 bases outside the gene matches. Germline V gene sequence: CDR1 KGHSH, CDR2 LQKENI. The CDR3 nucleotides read TGTGCCAGCTCGGCCGGGACAGGGAGAAAGACCCAGTACTTC. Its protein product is CASSAGTGRKTQYF. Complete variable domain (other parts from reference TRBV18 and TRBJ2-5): NAGVMQNPRHLVRRRGQEARLRCSPMKGHSHVYWYRQLPEEGLKFMVYLQKENIIDESGMPKERFSAEFPKEGPSILRIQQVVRGDSAAYFCASSAGTGRKTQYFGPGTRLLVL.

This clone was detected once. CDR3 in DNA: TGTGCCAGCAGTCCCTGGGACGGGAGTATCCTCACAGATACGCAGTATTTT. Residues: CASSPWDGSILTDTQYF. This chain connects TRBV28 to TRBJ2-3; D possibly corresponds to TRBD2 (6 bases). The ends were cut back, 5 bases at V and 2 bases at J, with 20 bases in the middle. Germline V gene lookup returns CDR1 MDHEN and CDR2 SYDVKM. This CDR3 has 17 amino acids.

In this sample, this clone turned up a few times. For the CDR3, the DNA is TGTGCCAGCAGCTTAGATCCTCCCGTAGACAGGGTAGAGAACAATGAGCAGTTCTTC. As protein: CASSLDPPVDRVENNEQFF. The chain recombines TRBV7-6 with TRBJ2-1; 7 bases line up with TRBD1. Germline assignment: CDR1 SGHVS and CDR2 FNYEAQ. The CDR3 contains 19 residues. Trimming at V came to 1 base and at J to 5 bases, leaving 17 bases not matched to a gene.

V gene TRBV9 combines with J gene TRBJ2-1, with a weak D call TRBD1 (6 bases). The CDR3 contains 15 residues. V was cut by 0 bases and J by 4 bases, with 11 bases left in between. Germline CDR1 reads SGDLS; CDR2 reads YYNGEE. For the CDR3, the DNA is TGTGCCAGCAGCGTAGAGGCAGGGGTTTACAATGAGCAGTTCTTC. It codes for CASSVEAGVYNEQFF. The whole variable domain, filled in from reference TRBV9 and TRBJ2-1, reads DSGVTQTPKHLITATGQRVTLRCSPRSGDLSVYWYQQSLDQGLQFLIQYYNGEERAKGNILERFSAQQFPDLHSELNLSSLELGDSALYFCASSVEAGVYNEQFFGPGTRLTVL.

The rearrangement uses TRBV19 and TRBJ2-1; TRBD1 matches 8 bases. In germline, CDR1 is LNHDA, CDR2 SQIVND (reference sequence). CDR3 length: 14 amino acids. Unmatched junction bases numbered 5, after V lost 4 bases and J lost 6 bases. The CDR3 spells CASSTGQGVNEQFF. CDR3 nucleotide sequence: TGTGCCAGTAGTACCGGACAGGGAGTCAATGAGCAGTTCTTC.

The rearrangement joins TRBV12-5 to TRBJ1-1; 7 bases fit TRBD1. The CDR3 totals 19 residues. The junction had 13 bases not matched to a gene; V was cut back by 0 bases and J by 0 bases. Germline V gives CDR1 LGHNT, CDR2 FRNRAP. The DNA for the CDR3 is TGTGCTAGTGGTTTGGTACTTAGTGCGGGACAGAATATGAACACTGAAGCTTTCTTT. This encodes CASGLVLSAGQNMNTEAFF.

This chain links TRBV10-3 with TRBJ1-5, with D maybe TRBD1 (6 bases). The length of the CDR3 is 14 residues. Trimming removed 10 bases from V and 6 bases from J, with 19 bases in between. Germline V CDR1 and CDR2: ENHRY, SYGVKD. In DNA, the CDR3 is TGTGCCACCAGGGGTGCAGGGAACAGTCAGCCCCAGCATTTT. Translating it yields CATRGAGNSQPQHF.

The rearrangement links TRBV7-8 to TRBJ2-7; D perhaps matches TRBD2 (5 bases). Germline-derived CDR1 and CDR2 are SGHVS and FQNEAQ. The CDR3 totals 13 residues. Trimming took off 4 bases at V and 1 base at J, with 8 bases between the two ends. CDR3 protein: CASSSGSSYEQYF. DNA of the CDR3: TGTGCCAGCAGCTCGGGATCTTCCTACGAGCAGTACTTC. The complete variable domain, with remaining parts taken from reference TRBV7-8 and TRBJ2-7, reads GAGVSQSPRYKVAKRGQDVALRCDPISGHVSLFWYQQALGQGPEFLTYFQNEAQLDKSGLPSDRFFAERPEGSVSTLKIQRTQQEDSAVYLCASSSGSSYEQYFGPGTRLTVT.

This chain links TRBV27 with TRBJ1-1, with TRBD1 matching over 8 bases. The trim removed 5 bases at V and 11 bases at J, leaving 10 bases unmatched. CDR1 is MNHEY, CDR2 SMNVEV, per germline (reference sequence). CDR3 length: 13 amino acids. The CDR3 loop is CASSPQGARGAFF. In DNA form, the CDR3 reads TGTGCCAGCAGTCCGCAGGGGGCGCGGGGGGCTTTCTTT.

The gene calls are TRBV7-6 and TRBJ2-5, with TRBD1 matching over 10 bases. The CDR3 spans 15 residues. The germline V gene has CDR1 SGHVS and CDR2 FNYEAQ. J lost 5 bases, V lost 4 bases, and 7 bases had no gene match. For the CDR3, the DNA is TGTGCCAGCAGCTCCGGGACAGGGGTTCGGGAGACCCAGTACTTC. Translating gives CASSSGTGVRETQYF.

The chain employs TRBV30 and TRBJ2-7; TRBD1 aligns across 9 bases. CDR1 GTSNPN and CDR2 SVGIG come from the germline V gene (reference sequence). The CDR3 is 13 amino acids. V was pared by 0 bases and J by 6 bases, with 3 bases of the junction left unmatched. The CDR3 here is CAWSVGTGSEQYF. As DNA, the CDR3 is TGTGCCTGGAGTGTAGGGACAGGGTCCGAGCAGTACTTC.

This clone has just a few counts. The CDR3 DNA sequence: TGTGCCAGCAGCCCGACAGGGATAGGGGGTACTGAAGCTTTCTTT. It encodes CASSPTGIGGTEAFF. The V and J genes are TRBV6-5 and TRBJ1-1, with 7 bases lining up with TRBD1. CDR3 size: 15 residues. In germline, CDR1 is MNHEY, CDR2 SVGAGI. V was clipped by 6 bases and J by 5 bases; unmatched bases: 12.

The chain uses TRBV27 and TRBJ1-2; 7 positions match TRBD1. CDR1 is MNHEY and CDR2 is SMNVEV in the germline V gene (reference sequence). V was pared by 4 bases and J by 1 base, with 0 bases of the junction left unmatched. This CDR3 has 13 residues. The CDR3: CASSWDSNYGYTF. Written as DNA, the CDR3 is TGTGCCAGCAGTTGGGACAGTAACTATGGCTACACCTTC.

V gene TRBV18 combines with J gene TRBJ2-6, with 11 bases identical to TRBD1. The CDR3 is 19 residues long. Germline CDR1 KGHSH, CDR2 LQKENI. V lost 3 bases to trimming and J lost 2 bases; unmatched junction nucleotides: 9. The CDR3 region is CASSPLAGQGATGANVLTF. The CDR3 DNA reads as TGTGCCAGCTCACCTTTAGCAGGACAGGGGGCGACTGGGGCCAACGTCCTGACTTTC.

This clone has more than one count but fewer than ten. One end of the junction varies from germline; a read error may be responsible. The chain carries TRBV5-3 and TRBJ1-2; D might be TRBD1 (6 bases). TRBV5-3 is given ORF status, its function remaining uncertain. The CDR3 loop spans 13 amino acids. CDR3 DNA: TGTGCCAGCAGCTCGGGACAAAAACGTGGCTACACCTTC. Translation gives CASSSGQKRGYTF.

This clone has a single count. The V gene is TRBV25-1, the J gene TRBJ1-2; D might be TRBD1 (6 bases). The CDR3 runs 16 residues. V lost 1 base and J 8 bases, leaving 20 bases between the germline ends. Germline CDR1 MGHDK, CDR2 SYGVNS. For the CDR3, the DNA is TGTGCCAGCAGTGAATGGGGACACGGAACGGAGTGGGGCTACACCTTC. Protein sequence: CASSEWGHGTEWGYTF.

CDR3 sequence: CASSSPGESGANVLTF. CDR3 in DNA: TGTGCCAGCAGCTCCCCGGGGGAGTCTGGGGCCAACGTCCTGACTTTC. The rearrangement joins TRBV7-9 to TRBJ2-6; D might be TRBD2 (6 bases). V lost 4 bases, J lost 1 base, and 11 bases lay in between. The CDR3 is 16 residues long. Germline CDR1 SEHNR, CDR2 FQNEAQ (reference sequence).

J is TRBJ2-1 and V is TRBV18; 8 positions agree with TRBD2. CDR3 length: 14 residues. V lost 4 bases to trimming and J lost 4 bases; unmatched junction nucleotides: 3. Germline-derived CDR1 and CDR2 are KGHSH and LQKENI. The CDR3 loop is CASSRLAPYNEQFF. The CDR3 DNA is TGTGCCAGCTCACGACTAGCGCCATACAATGAGCAGTTCTTC.

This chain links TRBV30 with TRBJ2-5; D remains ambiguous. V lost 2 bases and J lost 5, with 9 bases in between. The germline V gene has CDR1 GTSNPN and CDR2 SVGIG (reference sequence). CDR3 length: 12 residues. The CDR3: CAWSLTTETQYF. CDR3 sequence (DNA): TGTGCCTGGAGTTTAACTACGGAGACCCAGTACTTC.

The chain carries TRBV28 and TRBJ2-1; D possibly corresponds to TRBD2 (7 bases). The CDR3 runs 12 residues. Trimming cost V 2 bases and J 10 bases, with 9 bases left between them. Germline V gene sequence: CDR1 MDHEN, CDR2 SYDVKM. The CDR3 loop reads CASSLGGGEQFF. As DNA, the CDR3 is TGTGCCAGCAGTTTAGGCGGGGGCGAGCAGTTCTTC.

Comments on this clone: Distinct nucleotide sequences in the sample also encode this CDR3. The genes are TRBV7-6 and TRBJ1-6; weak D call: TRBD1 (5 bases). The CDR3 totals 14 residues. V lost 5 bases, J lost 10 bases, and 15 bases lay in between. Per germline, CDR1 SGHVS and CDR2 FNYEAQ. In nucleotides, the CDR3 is TGTGCCAGCAGCATCGGGCAGGGTGGGTCACCCCTCCACTTT. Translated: CASSIGQGGSPLHF. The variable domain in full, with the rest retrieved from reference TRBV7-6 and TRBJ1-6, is GAGVSQSPRYKVTKRGQDVALRCDPISGHVSLYWYRQALGQGPEFLTYFNYEAQQDKSGLPNDRFSAERPEGSISTLTIQRTEQRDSAMYRCASSIGQGGSPLHFGNGTRLTVT.

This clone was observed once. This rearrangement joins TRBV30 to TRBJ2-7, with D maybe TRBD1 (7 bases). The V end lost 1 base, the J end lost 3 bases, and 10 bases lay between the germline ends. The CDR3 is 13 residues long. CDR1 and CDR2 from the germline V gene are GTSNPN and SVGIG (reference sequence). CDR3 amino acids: CAWSGQGGYEQYF. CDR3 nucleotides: TGTGCCTGGAGTGGACAGGGAGGCTACGAGCAGTACTTC.

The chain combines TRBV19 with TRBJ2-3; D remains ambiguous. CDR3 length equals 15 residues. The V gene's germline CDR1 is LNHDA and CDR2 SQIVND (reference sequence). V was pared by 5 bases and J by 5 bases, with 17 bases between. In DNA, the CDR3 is TGTGCCAGTAGTCCCTTCATAGTTGCCCGAGATACGCAGTATTTT. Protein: CASSPFIVARDTQYF.

The CDR3 sequence is CASIPGGDRVYNEQFF. In DNA form, the CDR3 reads TGTGCCAGCATCCCCGGCGGGGACAGGGTTTACAATGAGCAGTTCTTC. This rearrangement joins TRBV2 to TRBJ2-1, with 9 bases lining up with TRBD1. Per the germline V gene, CDR1 is SNHLY and CDR2 is FYNNEI. V dropped 7 bases and J dropped 4; count of bases not matched to a gene: 11. The CDR3 extends over 16 amino acids.